This T cell receptor beta chain was recovered during a study of identical twins. In TCRdb, the 5' RACE reads were re-called with MiXCR into one record per CDR3 protein. The sample comprises 750,000 to 950,000 distinct CDR3 sequences, 12% of which are singletons, and around 1.6% rests with the top ten. This clonotype turned up a few times. What it binds is not known. Study conclusions and caveats: Out-of-frame alpha sequences shared by twins showed excess low generation probability. Twins showed weaker excess sharing in their beta out-of-frame sequences.

This CDR3 is built from 17 residues. CDR1 and CDR2 from the germline V gene are SGHAT and FQNNGV. V lost 1 base, J lost 2 bases, and 17 bases lay in between. The same sample was also studied in work on yellow fever vaccine responses in identical twins.

The sample taken for sequencing was PBMCs. The sequence was obtained from a woman aged 18-35 years in good health. V usage is TRBV11-2 and J usage is TRBJ1-1; D is possibly TRBD1 (5 bases). The CDR3 nucleotides read TGTGCCAGCAGCTTAGGAGCCTGGGGGGGATTAAACACTGAAGCTTTCTTT. Translating it yields CASSLGAWGGLNTEAFF.